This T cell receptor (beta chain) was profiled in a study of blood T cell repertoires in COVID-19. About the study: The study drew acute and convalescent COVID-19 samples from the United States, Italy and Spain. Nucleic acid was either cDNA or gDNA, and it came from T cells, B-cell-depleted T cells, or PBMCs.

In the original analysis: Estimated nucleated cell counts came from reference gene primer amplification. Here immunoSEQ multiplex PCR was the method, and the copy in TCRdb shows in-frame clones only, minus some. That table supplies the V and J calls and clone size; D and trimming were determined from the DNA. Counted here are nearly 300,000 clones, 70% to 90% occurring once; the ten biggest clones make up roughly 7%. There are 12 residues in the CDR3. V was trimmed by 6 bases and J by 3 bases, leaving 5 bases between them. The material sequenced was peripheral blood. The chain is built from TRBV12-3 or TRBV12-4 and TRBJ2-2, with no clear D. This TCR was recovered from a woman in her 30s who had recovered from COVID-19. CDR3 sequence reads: CASSPDTGELFF. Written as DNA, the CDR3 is TGTGCCAGCAGCCCCGACACCGGGGAGCTGTTTTTT.